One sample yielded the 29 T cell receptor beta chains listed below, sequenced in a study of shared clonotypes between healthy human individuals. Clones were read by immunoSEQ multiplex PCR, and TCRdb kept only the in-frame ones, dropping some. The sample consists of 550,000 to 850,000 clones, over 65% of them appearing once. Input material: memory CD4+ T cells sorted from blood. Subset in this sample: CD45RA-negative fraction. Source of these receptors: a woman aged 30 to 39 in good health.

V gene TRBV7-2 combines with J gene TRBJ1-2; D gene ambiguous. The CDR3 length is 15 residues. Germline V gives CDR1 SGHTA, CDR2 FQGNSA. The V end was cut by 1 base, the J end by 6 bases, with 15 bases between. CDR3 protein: CASSLGLPRGNGYTF. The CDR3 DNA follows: TGTGCCAGCAGCTTAGGGTTGCCCCGAGGCAATGGCTACACCTTC. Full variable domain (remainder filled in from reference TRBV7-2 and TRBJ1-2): GAGVSQSPSNKVTEKGKDVELRCDPISGHTALYWYRQSLGQGLEFLIYFQGNSAPDKSGLPSDRFSAERTGGSVSTLTIQRTQQEDSAVYLCASSLGLPRGNGYTFGSGTRLTVV.

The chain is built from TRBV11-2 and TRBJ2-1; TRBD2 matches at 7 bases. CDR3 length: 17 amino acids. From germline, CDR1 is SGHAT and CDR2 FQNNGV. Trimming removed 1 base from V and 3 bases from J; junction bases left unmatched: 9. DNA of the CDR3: TGTGCCAGCAGCTTAGCCCCTTTAGCGGGCGGCTACAATGAGCAGTTCTTC. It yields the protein CASSLAPLAGGYNEQFF.

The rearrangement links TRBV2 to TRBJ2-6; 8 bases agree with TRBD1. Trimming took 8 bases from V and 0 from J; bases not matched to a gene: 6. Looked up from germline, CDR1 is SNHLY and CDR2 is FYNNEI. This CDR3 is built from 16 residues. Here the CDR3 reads CASRTGSTSGANVLTF. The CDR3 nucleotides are TGTGCCAGCCGGACAGGGTCCACCTCTGGGGCCAACGTCCTGACTTTC.

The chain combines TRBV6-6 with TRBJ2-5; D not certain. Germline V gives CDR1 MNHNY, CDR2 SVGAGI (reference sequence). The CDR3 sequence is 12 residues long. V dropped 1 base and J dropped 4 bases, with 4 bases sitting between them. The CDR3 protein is CASSYYGETQYF. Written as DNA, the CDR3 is TGTGCCAGCAGTTACTACGGAGAGACCCAGTACTTC.

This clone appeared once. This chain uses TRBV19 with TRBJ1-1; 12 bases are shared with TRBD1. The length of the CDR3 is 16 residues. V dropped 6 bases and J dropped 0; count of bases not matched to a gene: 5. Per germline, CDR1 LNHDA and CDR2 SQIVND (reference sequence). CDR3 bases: TGTGCCAGTAGACCGGGACAGGGGGCCCTGAACACTGAAGCTTTCTTT. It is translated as CASRPGQGALNTEAFF. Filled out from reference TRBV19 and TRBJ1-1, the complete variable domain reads DGGITQSPKYLFRKEGQNVTLSCEQNLNHDAMYWYRQDPGQGLRLIYYSQIVNDFQKGDIAEGYSVSREKKESFPLTVTSAQKNPTAFYLCASRPGQGALNTEAFFGQGTRLTVV.

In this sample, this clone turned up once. The DNA of the CDR3 is TGCGCCAGCAGCAGCGGGAGCGGTTACAATGAGCAGTTCTTC. It encodes CASSSGSGYNEQFF. The rearrangement joins TRBV10-1 to TRBJ2-1; TRBD2 matches at 8 bases. CDR1 and CDR2 from the germline V gene are WNHNN and SYGVQD (reference sequence). This CDR3 region has 14 residues. After removal of 6 bases from V and 4 bases from J, the junction contained 5 bases not matched to a gene.

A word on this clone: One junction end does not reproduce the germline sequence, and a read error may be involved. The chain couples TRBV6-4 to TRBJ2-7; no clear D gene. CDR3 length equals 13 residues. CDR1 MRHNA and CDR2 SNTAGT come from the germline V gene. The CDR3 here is CVSSATPLSEQYF. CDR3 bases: TGTGTCAGCAGTGCCACACCGTTGAGCGAGCAGTACTTC.

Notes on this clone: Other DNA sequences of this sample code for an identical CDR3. CDR3 nucleotides: TGTGCCAGCAGCTTAGGGCAGGCGAACACTGAAGCTTTCTTT. It specifies CASSLGQANTEAFF. This chain connects TRBV7-9 to TRBJ1-1, with unresolved D. Trimming left V 1 base short and J 1 base short, with 7 bases between. This CDR3 has 14 residues. Germline CDR1 is SEHNR and CDR2 is FQNEAQ (reference sequence).

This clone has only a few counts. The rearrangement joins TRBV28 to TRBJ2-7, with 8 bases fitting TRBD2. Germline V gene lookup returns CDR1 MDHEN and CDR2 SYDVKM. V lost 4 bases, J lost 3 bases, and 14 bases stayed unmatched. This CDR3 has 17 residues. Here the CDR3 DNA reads TGTGCCAGCAGTTATCGTATCGGGGGGGGCAGCCACTACGAGCAGTACTTC. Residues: CASSYRIGGGSHYEQYF.

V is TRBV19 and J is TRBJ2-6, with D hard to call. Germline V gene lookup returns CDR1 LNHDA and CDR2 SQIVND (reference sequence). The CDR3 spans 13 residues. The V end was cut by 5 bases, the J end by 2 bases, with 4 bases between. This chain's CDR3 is CASSETGANVLTF. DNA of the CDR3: TGTGCCAGTAGTGAGACTGGGGCCAACGTCCTGACTTTC.

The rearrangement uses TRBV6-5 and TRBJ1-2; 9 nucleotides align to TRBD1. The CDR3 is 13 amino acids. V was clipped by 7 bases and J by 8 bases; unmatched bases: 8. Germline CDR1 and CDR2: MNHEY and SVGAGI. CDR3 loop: CASTQGQGRGYTF. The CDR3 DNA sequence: TGTGCCAGCACCCAGGGACAGGGACGGGGCTACACCTTC.

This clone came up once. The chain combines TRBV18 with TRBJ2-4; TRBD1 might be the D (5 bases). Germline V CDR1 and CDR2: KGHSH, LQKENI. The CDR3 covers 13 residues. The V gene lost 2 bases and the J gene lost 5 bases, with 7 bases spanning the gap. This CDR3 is CASSPTTENIQYF. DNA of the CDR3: TGTGCCAGCTCACCAACGACAGAAAACATTCAGTACTTC. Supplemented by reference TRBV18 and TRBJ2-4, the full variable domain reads NAGVMQNPRHLVRRRGQEARLRCSPMKGHSHVYWYRQLPEEGLKFMVYLQKENIIDESGMPKERFSAEFPKEGPSILRIQQVVRGDSAAYFCASSPTTENIQYFGAGTRLSVL.

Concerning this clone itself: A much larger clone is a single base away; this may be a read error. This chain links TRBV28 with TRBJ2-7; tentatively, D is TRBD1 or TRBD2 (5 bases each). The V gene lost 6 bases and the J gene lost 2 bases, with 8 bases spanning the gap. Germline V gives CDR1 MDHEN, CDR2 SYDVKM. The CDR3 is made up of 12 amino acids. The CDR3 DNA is TGTGCCAGCAGCCGGGGCCCCTACGAGCAGTACTTC. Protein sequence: CASSRGPYEQYF.

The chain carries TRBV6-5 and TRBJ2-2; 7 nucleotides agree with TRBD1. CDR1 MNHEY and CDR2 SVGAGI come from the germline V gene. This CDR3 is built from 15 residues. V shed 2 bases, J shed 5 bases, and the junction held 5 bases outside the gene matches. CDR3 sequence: CASSYRDSQTGELFF. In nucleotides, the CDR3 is TGTGCCAGCAGTTACCGGGACAGCCAAACCGGGGAGCTGTTTTTT.

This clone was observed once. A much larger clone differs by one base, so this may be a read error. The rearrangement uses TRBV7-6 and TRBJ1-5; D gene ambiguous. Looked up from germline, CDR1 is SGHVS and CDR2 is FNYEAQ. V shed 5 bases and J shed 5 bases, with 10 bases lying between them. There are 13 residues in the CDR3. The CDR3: CASSTQRDQPQHF. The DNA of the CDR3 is TGTGCCAGCAGCACCCAGAGGGATCAGCCCCAGCATTTT.

Here the CDR3 reads CASSPSLTTSGRARYEQYF. The DNA for the CDR3 is TGTGCCAGCAGTCCTAGCTTAACGACTAGCGGGAGGGCCCGGTACGAGCAGTACTTC. J is TRBJ2-7 and V is TRBV27; 14 bases fit TRBD2. CDR3 size: 19 residues. The germline V gene encodes CDR1 MNHEY and CDR2 SMNVEV (reference sequence). Trimming took 5 bases from V and 4 from J; bases not matched to a gene: 16.

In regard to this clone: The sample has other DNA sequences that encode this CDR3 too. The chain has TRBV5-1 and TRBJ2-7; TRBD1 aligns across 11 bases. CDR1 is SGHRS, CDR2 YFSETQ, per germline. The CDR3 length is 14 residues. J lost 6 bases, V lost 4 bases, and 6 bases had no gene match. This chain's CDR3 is CASSPGTGGLEQYF. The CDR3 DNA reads TGCGCCAGCAGCCCCGGGACAGGGGGTCTCGAGCAGTACTTC.

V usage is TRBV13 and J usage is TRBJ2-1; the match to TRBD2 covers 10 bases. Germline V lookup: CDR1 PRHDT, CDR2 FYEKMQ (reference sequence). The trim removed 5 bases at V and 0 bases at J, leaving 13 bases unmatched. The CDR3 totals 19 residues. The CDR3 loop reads CASSRLAGGAGSSYNEQFF. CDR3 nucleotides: TGTGCCAGCAGCAGACTAGCGGGCGGGGCCGGTAGCTCCTACAATGAGCAGTTCTTC.

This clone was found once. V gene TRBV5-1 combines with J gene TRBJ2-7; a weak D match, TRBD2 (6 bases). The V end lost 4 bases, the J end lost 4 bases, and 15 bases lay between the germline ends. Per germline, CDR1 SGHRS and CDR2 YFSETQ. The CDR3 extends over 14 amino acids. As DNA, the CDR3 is TGCGCCAGCAGCGCCTCGGGGGTTGCGTACGAGCAGTACTTC. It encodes CASSASGVAYEQYF.

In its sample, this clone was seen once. The CDR3 DNA follows: TGTGCCAGCAGCTTTGTGGGGGGGCCACAAGAAGAGACCCAGTACTTC. This translates into CASSFVGGPQEETQYF. This chain connects TRBV7-8 to TRBJ2-5; a weak D match, TRBD2 (7 bases). The CDR3 sequence is 16 residues long. V was clipped by 3 bases and J by 3 bases, with 17 bases between them. The germline V gene encodes CDR1 SGHVS and CDR2 FQNEAQ.

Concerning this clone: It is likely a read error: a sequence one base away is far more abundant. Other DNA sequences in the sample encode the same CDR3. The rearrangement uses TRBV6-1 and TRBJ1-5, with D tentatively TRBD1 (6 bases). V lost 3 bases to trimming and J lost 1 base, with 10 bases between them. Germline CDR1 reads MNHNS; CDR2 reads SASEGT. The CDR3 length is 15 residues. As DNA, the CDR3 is TGTGCCAGCAGTGACAACAGGGCGAGCAATCAGCCCCAGCATTTT. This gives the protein CASSDNRASNQPQHF.

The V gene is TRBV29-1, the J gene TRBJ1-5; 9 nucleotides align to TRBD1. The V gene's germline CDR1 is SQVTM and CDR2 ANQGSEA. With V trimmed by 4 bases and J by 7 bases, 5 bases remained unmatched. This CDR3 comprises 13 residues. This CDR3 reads CSVVKDRGQPQHF. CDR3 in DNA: TGCAGCGTTGTAAAGGACAGGGGCCAGCCCCAGCATTTT. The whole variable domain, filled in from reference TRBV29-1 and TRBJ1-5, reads SAVISQKPSRDICQRGTSLTIQCQVDSQVTMMFWYRQQPGQSLTLIATANQGSEATYESGFVIDKFPISRPNLTFSTLTVSNMSPEDSSIYLCSVVKDRGQPQHFGDGTRLSIL.

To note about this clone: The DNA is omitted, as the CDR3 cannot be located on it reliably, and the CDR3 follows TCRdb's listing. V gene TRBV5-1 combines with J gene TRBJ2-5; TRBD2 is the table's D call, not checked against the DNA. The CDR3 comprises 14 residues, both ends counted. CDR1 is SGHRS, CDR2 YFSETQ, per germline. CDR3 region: CASSILGGVETQYF.

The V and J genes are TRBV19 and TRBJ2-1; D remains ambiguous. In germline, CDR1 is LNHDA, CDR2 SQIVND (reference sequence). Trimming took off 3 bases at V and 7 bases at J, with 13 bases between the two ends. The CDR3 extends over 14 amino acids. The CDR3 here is CASSIPANWNEQFF. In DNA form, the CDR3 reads TGTGCCAGTAGTATCCCAGCAAATTGGAATGAGCAGTTCTTC.

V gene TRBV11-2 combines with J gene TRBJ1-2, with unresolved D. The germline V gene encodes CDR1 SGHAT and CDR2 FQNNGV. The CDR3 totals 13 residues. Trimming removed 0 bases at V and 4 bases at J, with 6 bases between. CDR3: CASSLEAGYGYTF. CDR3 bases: TGTGCCAGCAGCTTAGAAGCCGGCTATGGCTACACCTTC. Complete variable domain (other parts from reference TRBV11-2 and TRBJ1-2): EAGVAQSPRYKIIEKRQSVAFWCNPISGHATLYWYQQILGQGPKLLIQFQNNGVVDDSQLPKDRFSAERLKGVDSTLKIQPAKLEDSAVYLCASSLEAGYGYTFGSGTRLTVV.

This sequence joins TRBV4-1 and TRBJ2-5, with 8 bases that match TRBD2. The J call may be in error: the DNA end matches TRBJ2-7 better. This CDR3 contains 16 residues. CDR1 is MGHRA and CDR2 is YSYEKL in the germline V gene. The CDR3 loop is CASSQGLRGRRYEQYF. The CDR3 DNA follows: TGCGCCAGCAGCCAAGGGCTTCGCGGGAGGAGGTACGAGCAGTACTTC.

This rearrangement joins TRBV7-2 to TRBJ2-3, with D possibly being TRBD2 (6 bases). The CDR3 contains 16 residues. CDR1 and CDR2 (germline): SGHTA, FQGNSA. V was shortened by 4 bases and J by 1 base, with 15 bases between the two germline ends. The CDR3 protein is CASSWGGTIGTDTQYF. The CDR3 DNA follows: TGTGCCAGCAGCTGGGGCGGGACGATCGGCACAGATACGCAGTATTTT.

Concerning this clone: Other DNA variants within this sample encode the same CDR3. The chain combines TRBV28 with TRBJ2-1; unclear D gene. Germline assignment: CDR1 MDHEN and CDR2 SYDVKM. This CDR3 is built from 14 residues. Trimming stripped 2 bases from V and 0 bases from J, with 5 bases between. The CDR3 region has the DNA TGTGCCAGCAGTTTAGCTTACTCCTACAATGAGCAGTTCTTC. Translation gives CASSLAYSYNEQFF. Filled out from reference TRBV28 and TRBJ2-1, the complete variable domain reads DVKVTQSSRYLVKRTGEKVFLECVQDMDHENMFWYRQDPGLGLRLIYFSYDVKMKEKGDIPEGYSVSREKKERFSLILESASTNQTSMYLCASSLAYSYNEQFFGPGTRLTVL.

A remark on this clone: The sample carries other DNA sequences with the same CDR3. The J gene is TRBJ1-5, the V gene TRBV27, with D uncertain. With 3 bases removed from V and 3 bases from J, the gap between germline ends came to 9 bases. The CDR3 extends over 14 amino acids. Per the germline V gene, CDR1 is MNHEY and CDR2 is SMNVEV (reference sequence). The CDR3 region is CASSFLGSNQPQHF. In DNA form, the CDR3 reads TGTGCCAGCAGTTTTTTGGGGTCCAATCAGCCCCAGCATTTT.